This T cell receptor (beta chain) stems from a study of T cells in Graves' hyperthyroidism and ophthalmopathy. The CDR3 is made up of 14 amino acids. Per germline, CDR1 MNHEY and CDR2 SVGEGT. Trimming cost V 5 bases and J 3 bases; bases outside gene matches: 5. The TCR beta CDR3 regions underwent amplification using RNA transcripts as the source. The study used the HTBI primer set for a first-round RT-PCR of the TCR CDR3. TCRdb re-called the multiplex PCR reads with MiXCR, one entry per CDR3 protein. The sample has roughly 740,000 distinct CDR3 sequences, 16% seen once. This chain joins TRBV6-2 or TRBV6-3 and TRBJ2-5, with 8 positions matching TRBD1. The TCR sequence derives from a man aged 18 to 29 with Graves' hyperthyroidism. The source material was blood. The CDR3 DNA reads as TGTGCCAGCAGTCCTTGGACAGGGAAAGAGACCCAGTACTTC. Translated: CASSPWTGKETQYF.